Below are 25 T cell receptor beta chains sequenced from a single sample in a study of response to subunit inactivated influenza vaccine. TCRdb itself ran the RT-PCR reads through MiXCR, one entry per CDR3 protein. Of more than 450,000 distinct CDR3 sequences listed, 7.5% to 8.5% are singletons. The sequencing here drew on PBMCs from blood, taken less than 30 months after vaccination. Source of these receptors: a man between 45 and 75 years old who received an inactivated influenza vaccine.

This clonotype was seen a handful of times. In DNA, the CDR3 is TGTGCCAGCAGTTACCGGGACAGGGGGCCGCAGCAGTACTTC. Translating gives CASSYRDRGPQQYF. V is TRBV12-3 or TRBV12-4 and J is TRBJ2-7; TRBD1 matches 12 bases. After removal of 4 bases from V and 8 bases from J, the junction contained 6 bases not matched to a gene. The CDR3 has 14 amino acids.

The chain is built from TRBV5-6 and TRBJ2-7, with a weak D call TRBD2 (5 bases). V was cut by 1 base and J by 3 bases, with 8 bases left in between. Germline CDR1 reads SGHDT; CDR2 reads YYEEEE. The CDR3 consists of 13 residues. This CDR3 is CASSLWGVYEQYF. In DNA, the CDR3 is TGTGCCAGCAGCTTGTGGGGAGTCTACGAGCAGTACTTC.

In this sample, this clonotype turned up a few times. The chain recombines TRBV27 with TRBJ2-2; 9 bases are a match to TRBD2. CDR1 and CDR2 from the germline V gene are MNHEY and SMNVEV (reference sequence). CDR3 length equals 14 residues. The V and J ends lost 2 bases and 7 bases, in that order; junction bases with no gene match: 2. CDR3 coding DNA: TGTGCCAGCAGTTTAAGCGGGAGGAGCGGGGAGCTGTTTTTT. This encodes CASSLSGRSGELFF.

About this clonotype: The junction shows a germline mismatch at one end, possibly a read error. The V call is TRBV7-7, the J call TRBJ2-2, with D hard to call. The CDR3 runs to 14 residues. Germline values: CDR1 SSHAT, CDR2 FNYEAQ (reference sequence). DNA of the CDR3: TGTGCTAGCAGCTTAATGATGGACACCGGGGAGCTGTTTTTT. Translated: CASSLMMDTGELFF.

In its sample, this clonotype was seen a few times. The chain carries TRBV15 and TRBJ1-2; D remains ambiguous. Trimming cost V 3 bases and J 8 bases, with 13 bases left between them. From germline, CDR1 is LNHNV and CDR2 YYDKDF (reference sequence). CDR3 length: 13 amino acids. Written as DNA, the CDR3 is TGTGCCACCAGCAGTCTTAACGCCGGAGGCTACACCTTC. Protein sequence: CATSSLNAGGYTF.

This clonotype was detected only a few times. J is TRBJ2-1 and V is TRBV4-3, with TRBD1 as a possible D gene (7 bases). The V end lost 0 bases, the J end lost 6 bases, and 12 bases lay between the germline ends. The CDR3 is made up of 15 amino acids. Per germline, CDR1 LGHNA and CDR2 YSLEER. The CDR3 region has the DNA TGCGCCAGCAGCCAAGAGACTAGGGGGCTCAATGAGCAGTTCTTC. This codes for CASSQETRGLNEQFF.

In its sample, this clonotype was seen many times. The V call is TRBV7-3, the J call TRBJ2-5, with TRBD1 matching 7 bases. The CDR3 consists of 16 residues. Germline loops: CDR1 SGHTA, CDR2 FQGTGA. The J segment lost 2 bases and the V segment lost 3 bases, leaving 9 bases of the junction unmatched. CDR3 sequence reads: CASSLMGQNIQETQYF. The DNA for the CDR3 is TGTGCCAGCAGCTTGATGGGACAGAACATACAAGAGACCCAGTACTTC.

This clonotype was detected a few times. CDR3 sequence reads: CATSRGDGSYEQYF. DNA of the CDR3: TGTGCCACCAGCAGAGGGGACGGGTCCTACGAGCAGTACTTC. J is TRBJ2-7 and V is TRBV15; D possibly matches TRBD1 or TRBD2 (5 bases each). This CDR3 region has 14 residues. Germline assignment: CDR1 LNHNV and CDR2 YYDKDF (reference sequence). Trimming took 1 base from V and 1 from J, leaving 8 bases between them.

Comment on this clonotype: A much larger clone differs from this one at a single base, so this may be a read error. The genes are TRBV6-2 or TRBV6-3 and TRBJ1-5, with unresolved D. The CDR3 sequence is 17 residues long. Germline CDR1 is MNHEY and CDR2 is SVGEGT. V lost 5 bases and J lost 2, with 19 bases in between. This CDR3 reads CASSPNFTVIGNQPQHF. Here the CDR3 DNA reads TGTGCCAGCAGTCCAAACTTCACAGTGATAGGCAATCAGCCCCAGCATTTT.

This clonotype has a handful of counts. This chain connects TRBV20-1 to TRBJ2-5; maybe TRBD1 (6 bases). The CDR3 is 13 residues long. Trimming shortened V by 5 bases and J by 4 bases, and 14 bases separated the two germline ends. Germline values: CDR1 DFQATT, CDR2 SNEGSKA (reference sequence). The CDR3 DNA is TGCAGTGCTCCATTCAGGGGCGGAGAGACCCAGTACTTC. This encodes CSAPFRGGETQYF.

This clonotype was seen more than once but under ten times. The V gene is TRBV9, the J gene TRBJ1-2; TRBD1 agrees at 7 bases. Germline V gene lookup returns CDR1 SGDLS and CDR2 YYNGEE. The V segment lost 0 bases and the J segment 5 bases; nucleotides outside the gene matches: 7. This CDR3 comprises 15 residues. The CDR3 loop is CASSVEAGQTYGYTF. The CDR3 bases are TGTGCCAGCAGCGTAGAGGCGGGACAGACGTATGGCTACACCTTC.

The V gene is TRBV20-1, the J gene TRBJ2-1; no clear D. Trimming pared 0 bases from V and 2 bases from J, leaving 17 bases between. The CDR3 loop spans 17 amino acids. The germline V gene encodes CDR1 DFQATT and CDR2 SNEGSKA (reference sequence). Written as DNA, the CDR3 is TGCAGTGCTAGAGATCTGACCCACCAACGAACCTACAATGAGCAGTTCTTC. As protein: CSARDLTHQRTYNEQFF.

The rearrangement links TRBV11-1 to TRBJ2-1; D ambiguous. CDR1 is SGHAT, CDR2 FQDESV, per germline (reference sequence). This CDR3 is 16 amino acids long. Deletions cut 1 base from V and 5 bases from J, with 15 bases between. For the CDR3, the DNA is TGTGCCAGCAGCTTAGATGGTGGGTTAGCAGACAATGAGCAGTTCTTC. Translation gives CASSLDGGLADNEQFF.

This clonotype was seen a few times. The chain combines TRBV9 with TRBJ1-4, with D unresolved. Germline CDR1 and CDR2: SGDLS and YYNGEE. The CDR3 length is 16 residues. Deletions cut 0 bases from V and 4 bases from J, with 13 bases between. The CDR3 sequence is CASSVGQNSGNEKLFF. Here the CDR3 DNA reads TGTGCCAGCAGCGTAGGTCAGAACTCCGGTAATGAAAAACTGTTTTTT.

This clonotype came up many times. V and J are TRBV24-1 and TRBJ2-1; the D is unclear. This CDR3 is built from 16 residues. V was trimmed by 3 bases and J by 2 bases, leaving 13 bases between them. Germline V gives CDR1 KGHDR, CDR2 SFDVKD. The DNA of the CDR3 is TGTGCCACCAGTGATGCCGCTCGAGTTGCCTACAATGAGCAGTTCTTC. It encodes CATSDAARVAYNEQFF.

This clonotype was counted a few times. V and J are TRBV29-1 and TRBJ2-3; 7 bases are shared with TRBD2. Germline V gene lookup returns CDR1 SQVTM and CDR2 ANQGSEA. The CDR3 is made up of 14 amino acids. The V gene end was trimmed by 8 bases and the J gene end by 2 bases; junction bases not matched to a gene: 10. DNA of the CDR3: TGCAGCTCACGATTGGGGGGGAACACAGATACGCAGTATTTT. It encodes CSSRLGGNTDTQYF.

A few counts support this clonotype. V usage is TRBV3-1 and J usage is TRBJ2-7, with D perhaps matching TRBD1 (5 bases). The germline gives CDR1 LGHDT, CDR2 YNNKEL (reference sequence). Trimming removed 0 bases at V and 6 bases at J, with 21 bases between. The CDR3 length is 17 residues. The CDR3 nucleotides read TGTGCCAGCAGCCAAGAGGGGCGAGACTGGCCCACCGGCGAGCAGTACTTC. Encoded protein: CASSQEGRDWPTGEQYF.

The rearrangement links TRBV6-5 to TRBJ1-6, with unresolved D. The CDR3 loop spans 13 amino acids. Trimming took 1 base from V and 6 from J, leaving 4 bases between them. The germline V gene has CDR1 MNHEY and CDR2 SVGAGI. CDR3 protein: CASSYLGNSPLHF. CDR3 in DNA: TGTGCCAGCAGTTACTTGGGTAATTCACCCCTCCACTTT.

This clonotype was seen many times. The rearrangement uses TRBV27 and TRBJ2-3, with a tentative D call TRBD2 (7 bases). This CDR3 spans 15 amino acids. Trimming took 4 bases from V and 2 from J, leaving 13 bases between them. The germline V gene encodes CDR1 MNHEY and CDR2 SMNVEV (reference sequence). DNA for the CDR3: TGTGCCAGCAGTTCCCCCGGGGGGCCCACAGATACGCAGTATTTT. Translated: CASSSPGGPTDTQYF.

This clonotype has at least ten counts. The rearrangement joins TRBV15 to TRBJ1-4; weak D call: TRBD1 (5 bases). V lost 3 bases to trimming and J lost 0 bases, with 11 bases between them. The CDR3 sequence is 16 residues long. The V gene's germline CDR1 is LNHNV and CDR2 YYDKDF (reference sequence). The CDR3 sequence is CATSSTGEATNEKLFF. In DNA form, the CDR3 reads TGTGCCACCAGCAGTACGGGGGAGGCAACTAATGAAAAACTGTTTTTT.

This clonotype was counted only a few times. V gene TRBV7-2 combines with J gene TRBJ2-2, with 8 positions matching TRBD1. V lost 1 base to trimming and J lost 6 bases; unmatched junction nucleotides: 4. CDR3 size: 15 residues. Looked up from germline, CDR1 is SGHTA and CDR2 is FQGNSA. The CDR3, as DNA: TGTGCCAGCAGCTTAGTTACAGGGGGGTCCGGGGAGCTGTTTTTT. This gives the protein CASSLVTGGSGELFF.

This clonotype appeared a few times. The V gene is TRBV4-2, the J gene TRBJ2-3, with 8 bases fitting TRBD1. The V and J ends lost 0 bases and 4 bases, in that order; junction bases with no gene match: 6. This CDR3 has 16 amino acids. Germline CDR1 and CDR2: LGHNA and YNFKEQ. The CDR3, as DNA: TGTGCCAGCAGCCAAGATACCGGGACAGGTGCAGATACGCAGTATTTT. The encoded protein is CASSQDTGTGADTQYF.

The rearrangement uses TRBV4-1 and TRBJ2-3; the D gene could be TRBD1 or TRBD2 (7 bases each). Trimming pared 0 bases from V and 4 bases from J, leaving 14 bases between. Germline V CDR1 and CDR2: MGHRA, YSYEKL. This CDR3 comprises 16 residues. The CDR3 protein is CASSQDKGAGADTQYF. CDR3 nucleotides: TGCGCCAGCAGCCAAGATAAGGGGGCGGGGGCAGATACGCAGTATTTT.

The table lists this clonotype with a few counts. The chain uses TRBV6-4 and TRBJ2-1, with TRBD2 as a possible D gene (5 bases). The germline V gene has CDR1 MRHNA and CDR2 SNTAGT. The CDR3 is made up of 16 amino acids. Trimming removed 0 bases from V and 0 bases from J, with 9 bases in between. CDR3 sequence: CASSDSEDFSYNEQFF. The CDR3 region has the DNA TGTGCCAGCAGTGACTCGGAGGACTTCTCCTACAATGAGCAGTTCTTC.

The chain is built from TRBV7-8 and TRBJ1-1; 7 bases match TRBD1. V lost 3 bases and J lost 0; bases outside the gene matches: 7. The CDR3 spans 16 residues. Germline V gene data show CDR1 as SGHVS and CDR2 as FQNEAQ. The CDR3 here is CASSFQDRAMNTEAFF. The CDR3 region has the DNA TGTGCCAGCAGCTTCCAAGACAGGGCCATGAACACTGAAGCTTTCTTT.